These T cell receptor beta chains were read from a single sample in a study of shared clonotypes between healthy human individuals. Using immunoSEQ multiplex PCR, the repertoire was profiled, and TCRdb retains in-frame clones only, with some absent. Of millions of clones detected, about 92% appear once; the ten largest clones hold about 1.8%. The source material was naive CD8+ T cells from PBMCs. These TCRs come from a man between 18 and 29 years old in good health. Some clones in this sample may be carry-over from other donors' samples. Each CDR3 is given with its conserved first and last residue. D genes are given only for firm matches. Expanded clones get a size class; other rows say once, few or many, or leave the size out.

d_call,j_call,clone_size,v_call,cdr3_nt,cdr3_aa
TRBD1,TRBJ1-5,NA,TRBV27,TGTGCCAGCAGTCTCGGGACAGGCACTCAGCCCCAGCATTTT,CASSLGTGTQPQHF
NA,TRBJ2-5,NA,TRBV27,TGTGCCAGCAGTTTATCTTTCAGGGACCAAGAGACCCAGTACTTC,CASSLSFRDQETQYF
TRBD2,TRBJ2-1,NA,TRBV7-6,TGTGCCAGCAGCTTAGGGGTAGCGGGAGGAGGTGAGCAGTTCTTC,CASSLGVAGGGEQFF
NA,TRBJ1-5,NA,TRBV5-6,TGTGCCAGCAGCTTGCAGGACACTCAGCCCCAGCATTTT,CASSLQDTQPQHF
NA,TRBJ2-1,NA,TRBV29-1,TGCAGCGTTGTCCCTAGGTCCTACAATGAGCAGTTCTTC,CSVVPRSYNEQFF
TRBD2,TRBJ2-5,NA,TRBV28,TGTGCCAGCAGATCCTCGGGGCTAGCGGCGGAGACCCAGTACTTC,CASRSSGLAAETQYF
TRBD2,TRBJ2-1,NA,TRBV2,TGTGCCAGCAGTCCGGGGGAGGGGAATGAGCAGTTCTTC,CASSPGEGNEQFF
NA,TRBJ2-5,NA,TRBV11-2,TGTGCCAGCATCCCTAACAGGGCATTACCCTTCCAAGAGACCCAGTACTTC,CASIPNRALPFQETQYF
NA,TRBJ2-7,NA,TRBV5-1,TGCGCCAGCGCATACAGGATTAAGGACGAGCAGTACTTC,CASAYRIKDEQYF
TRBD2,TRBJ2-3,NA,TRBV2,TGTGCCAGCAGTGGTGGCGGGAGAGGCACAGATACGCAGTATTTT,CASSGGGRGTDTQYF
NA,TRBJ1-6,NA,TRBV30,TGTGCCCTCCGAACGGACCGCTTAAATTCACCCCTCCACTTT,CALRTDRLNSPLHF
NA,TRBJ2-7,NA,TRBV28,TGTGCCAGCAGTTTGTTGGCGGAGGACAATTATTTCTACGAGCAGTACTTC,CASSLLAEDNYFYEQYF
NA,TRBJ2-3,NA,TRBV5-1,TGCGCCAGCAGCCTATATGGGCGGGAACGCACAGATACGCAGTATTTT,CASSLYGRERTDTQYF
NA,TRBJ2-7,NA,TRBV5-1,TGCGCCAGCAGCTTGGACAGCGTCTCCTACGAGCAGTACTTC,CASSLDSVSYEQYF
TRBD1,TRBJ1-1,NA,TRBV4-2,TGTGCCAGCAGCCAGTTCCCTTCCGGGACAGTTATGAACACTGAAGCTTTCTTT,CASSQFPSGTVMNTEAFF
TRBD2,TRBJ2-1,once,TRBV9,TGTGCCAGCAGCGGCGTGCGGGTAGCGGGACCCGGCAATGAGCAGTTCTTC,CASSGVRVAGPGNEQFF
NA,TRBJ2-5,NA,TRBV19,TGTGCCAGTAGTATAGCTGCCATCGGACCGCAAGAGACCCAGTACTTC,CASSIAAIGPQETQYF
NA,TRBJ1-1,NA,TRBV4-1,TGCGCCAGCAGCCCCCAGAGTCAGGGGACCTCGGAAGCTTTCTTT,CASSPQSQGTSEAFF
TRBD1,TRBJ2-2,NA,TRBV5-1,TGCGCCAGCAGGGGCCCGGGACAGGGGAACACCGGGGAGCTGTTTTTT,CASRGPGQGNTGELFF
TRBD1,TRBJ2-4,NA,TRBV30,TGTGCCTGGAGTGTGGGGCAGGGGGTAAACATTCAGTACTTC,CAWSVGQGVNIQYF
NA,TRBJ2-7,NA,TRBV5-6,TGTGCCAGCAGCGGAAGGTCCTACGAGCAGTACTTC,CASSGRSYEQYF
TRBD1,TRBJ1-1,NA,TRBV28,TGTGCCAGCAGGGATCCAGGGGGTGAAGCTTTCTTT,CASRDPGGEAFF
NA,TRBJ2-1,NA,TRBV11-1,TGTGCCAGCAGCTTAGTACGGGGGCCCTACAATGAGCAGTTCTTC,CASSLVRGPYNEQFF
NA,TRBJ1-5,NA,TRBV9,TGTGCCAGCAGCGCCCGGGACAGCAATCAGCCCCAGCATTTT,CASSARDSNQPQHF
NA,TRBJ1-5,NA,TRBV6-4,TGTGCCAGCAGTGATTGGAAGACCGAACGAACCCGAGGTGGCAATCAGCCCCAGCATTTT,CASSDWKTERTRGGNQPQHF
TRBD2,TRBJ2-2,NA,TRBV29-1,TGCAGCGTTAAAACTTCTAGCGGAAACACCGGGGAGCTGTTTTTT,CSVKTSSGNTGELFF
NA,TRBJ1-2,NA,TRBV7-9,TGTGCCAGCAGCTTGGGCGGCAACTATGGCTACACCTTC,CASSLGGNYGYTF
NA,TRBJ2-5,NA,TRBV6-1,TGTGCCAGCACCCGGACCCGTTGGAAAGAGACCCAGTACTTC,CASTRTRWKETQYF